This passage covers 32 T cell receptor beta chains from one sample sequenced in a study of T cells in tuberculosis. Repertoires were generated with immunoSEQ multiplex PCR, while TCRdb's copy carries only in-frame clones and drops some. The sample lists around 50,000 clones; approximately 85% were seen once. Sorting used thawed, overnight-rested PBMC stained with anti-CD3, a viability dye and GMM-loaded CD1B tetramer. The CD1B tetramers carried C32 glucose monomycolate purified from Rhodococcus equi. The specimen sequenced was CD1b-GMM tetramer-negative cells sorted from PBMCs. The source of these receptors is an adult woman with latent tuberculosis.

The CDR3 DNA is TGTGCCAGCAGCGAACGGATTGCGACAGATTCTGGGGCCAACGTCCTGACTTTC. This sequence encodes CASSERIATDSGANVLTF. This chain connects TRBV7-9 to TRBJ2-6; possible D gene TRBD1, 5 bases. The CDR3 loop spans 18 amino acids. Germline lookup yields CDR1 SEHNR and CDR2 FQNEAQ (reference sequence). Trimming pared 5 bases from V and 1 base from J, leaving 18 bases between.

The chain combines TRBV6-5 with TRBJ2-1; D gene ambiguous. The CDR3 consists of 13 residues. Germline CDR1 reads MNHEY; CDR2 reads SVGAGI. Trimming left V 7 bases short and J 7 bases short, with 14 bases between. CDR3 sequence: CASTSPGWNEQFF. For the CDR3, the DNA is TGTGCCAGCACCTCCCCCGGGTGGAATGAGCAGTTCTTC.

The rearrangement links TRBV20-1 to TRBJ2-7; D is perhaps TRBD1 (6 bases). Germline assignment: CDR1 DFQATT and CDR2 SNEGSKA (reference sequence). Trimming cost V 6 bases and J 2 bases, with 8 bases left between them. The CDR3 runs to 11 residues. The CDR3 sequence: CSAGAAYEQYF. The DNA of the CDR3 is TGCAGTGCGGGGGCAGCCTACGAGCAGTACTTC.

The gene calls are TRBV6-6 and TRBJ2-3; 8 bases line up with TRBD1. Germline V lookup: CDR1 MNHNY, CDR2 SVGAGI (reference sequence). This CDR3 spans 15 amino acids. Trimming removed 6 bases from V and 2 bases from J; junction bases left unmatched: 7. CDR3 in amino acids: CASSPGQGHTDTQYF. The CDR3 DNA is TGTGCCAGCAGCCCAGGACAGGGTCACACAGATACGCAGTATTTT.

The J gene is TRBJ1-2, the V gene TRBV11-3, with D uncertain. CDR3 length: 13 amino acids. Germline CDR1 is SGHNT and CDR2 is YENEEA. V lost 5 bases to trimming and J lost 4 bases, with 11 bases between them. CDR3 in DNA: TGTGCCAGCAGCCCGGCGGTTAGCTATGGCTACACCTTC. This gives the protein CASSPAVSYGYTF.

The chain links TRBV30 to TRBJ2-1, with 8 bases fitting TRBD2. The germline V gene has CDR1 GTSNPN and CDR2 SVGIG (reference sequence). The CDR3 consists of 17 residues. V gave up 0 bases and J gave up 9 bases; unmatched junction bases: 16. The CDR3 protein is CAWSVRVGRAGLGEQFF. The CDR3 nucleotides read TGTGCCTGGAGTGTACGCGTCGGGAGGGCCGGACTTGGTGAGCAGTTCTTC.

The CDR3: CASSLQGWTEAFF. In DNA form, the CDR3 reads TGTGCCAGCAGTCTTCAGGGTTGGACTGAAGCTTTCTTT. This chain uses TRBV28 with TRBJ1-1; D perhaps matches TRBD1 (5 bases). The CDR3 runs 13 residues. Germline values: CDR1 MDHEN, CDR2 SYDVKM. The V end was cut by 5 bases, the J end by 5 bases, with 12 bases between. The complete variable domain, with remaining parts taken from reference TRBV28 and TRBJ1-1, reads DVKVTQSSRYLVKRTGEKVFLECVQDMDHENMFWYRQDPGLGLRLIYFSYDVKMKEKGDIPEGYSVSREKKERFSLILESASTNQTSMYLCASSLQGWTEAFFGQGTRLTVV.

V is TRBV7-2 and J is TRBJ2-1; 13 bases are a match to TRBD2. Trimming removed 3 bases from V and 6 bases from J; junction bases left unmatched: 8. The CDR3 length is 17 residues. Looked up from germline, CDR1 is SGHTA and CDR2 is FQGNSA. The chain's CDR3 is CASSFKWTSGGFNEQFF. The CDR3 DNA reads as TGTGCCAGCAGCTTTAAGTGGACTAGCGGGGGATTCAATGAGCAGTTCTTC.

The chain carries TRBV9 and TRBJ2-7; a weak D match, TRBD2 (5 bases). The V and J ends lost 0 bases and 1 base respectively, with 11 bases between them. The germline gives CDR1 SGDLS, CDR2 YYNGEE. The CDR3 sequence is 15 residues long. CDR3 amino acids: CASSVAPSSSYEQYF. The CDR3 DNA is TGTGCCAGCAGCGTAGCTCCTAGCTCTTCCTACGAGCAGTACTTC. The full variable domain, rest sourced from reference TRBV9 and TRBJ2-7, is DSGVTQTPKHLITATGQRVTLRCSPRSGDLSVYWYQQSLDQGLQFLIQYYNGEERAKGNILERFSAQQFPDLHSELNLSSLELGDSALYFCASSVAPSSSYEQYFGPGTRLTVT.

This chain connects TRBV7-2 to TRBJ2-3; 7 nucleotides agree with TRBD1. This CDR3 region has 16 residues. V dropped 5 bases and J dropped 3; count of bases not matched to a gene: 11. The germline gives CDR1 SGHTA, CDR2 FQGNSA. In DNA, the CDR3 is TGTGCCAGCAGCCCAAGACAGGGCCGAGGGACAGATACGCAGTATTTT. Its protein is CASSPRQGRGTDTQYF.

This chain links TRBV18 with TRBJ2-5, with 10 nucleotides matching TRBD1. There are 17 residues in the CDR3. CDR1 and CDR2 from the germline V gene are KGHSH and LQKENI. V lost 4 bases to trimming and J lost 2 bases; unmatched junction nucleotides: 10. This chain's CDR3 is CASSLSPGQGWQETQYF. DNA for the CDR3: TGTGCCAGCTCACTATCTCCGGGACAGGGGTGGCAAGAGACCCAGTACTTC.

V usage is TRBV7-6 and J usage is TRBJ2-5; a possible D gene is TRBD1 (5 bases). Trimming pared 2 bases from V and 11 bases from J, leaving 18 bases between. Looked up from germline, CDR1 is SGHVS and CDR2 is FNYEAQ. This CDR3 is 14 amino acids long. CDR3 loop: CASSLISPQGTQYF. CDR3 sequence (DNA): TGTGCCAGCAGCTTAATTTCCCCGCAGGGTACGCAGTACTTC.

The genes are TRBV10-3 and TRBJ1-6; D may be TRBD1 (6 bases). Trimming left V 3 bases short and J 8 bases short, with 11 bases between. Germline values: CDR1 ENHRY, CDR2 SYGVKD. The CDR3 runs 14 residues. In DNA, the CDR3 is TGTGCCATCAGTGAAAGACAGGACCATTCACCCCTCCACTTT. Protein product: CAISERQDHSPLHF.

A remark on this clone: Other DNA sequences from this sample encode an identical CDR3 as well. The gene calls are TRBV27 and TRBJ2-1; 9 bases are a match to TRBD2. V lost 2 bases to trimming and J lost 3 bases; unmatched junction nucleotides: 2. The CDR3 has 15 residues. Germline V gene data show CDR1 as MNHEY and CDR2 as SMNVEV (reference sequence). The CDR3 loop is CASSLTLAGYNEQFF. CDR3 coding DNA: TGTGCCAGCAGTTTAACACTAGCGGGCTACAATGAGCAGTTCTTC.

J is TRBJ2-1 and V is TRBV9; maybe TRBD2 (6 bases). CDR3 size: 16 residues. V was cut by 5 bases and J by 2 bases, with 17 bases left in between. Germline V CDR1 and CDR2: SGDLS, YYNGEE. The CDR3 bases are TGTGCCAGCAGTTTAGACCCTAGCGAACCCTACAATGAGCAGTTCTTC. It yields the protein CASSLDPSEPYNEQFF.

The chain has TRBV6-6 and TRBJ1-1; D not resolved. CDR1 and CDR2 from the germline V gene are MNHNY and SVGAGI (reference sequence). The CDR3 is made up of 12 amino acids. Trimming removed 3 bases at V and 3 bases at J, with 5 bases between. The CDR3 DNA reads TGTGCCAGCAGTTATGGCTACACTGAAGCTTTCTTT. Protein: CASSYGYTEAFF.

This chain connects TRBV5-1 to TRBJ2-2; 13 bases map to TRBD2. Trimming at V came to 6 bases and at J to 4 bases, leaving 15 bases not matched to a gene. The CDR3 is made up of 19 amino acids. Germline CDR1 is SGHRS and CDR2 is YFSETQ. The CDR3 is CASKILAGGPMVFTGELFF. The CDR3 DNA sequence: TGCGCCAGCAAAATACTAGCGGGAGGGCCTATGGTATTCACCGGGGAGCTGTTTTTT.

This chain links TRBV6-5 with TRBJ2-1; maybe TRBD1 (6 bases). In germline, CDR1 is MNHEY, CDR2 SVGAGI. The CDR3 consists of 15 residues. The V end lost 0 bases, the J end lost 6 bases, and 12 bases lay between the germline ends. The CDR3 region is CASSYSGQRGNEQFF. CDR3 nucleotide sequence: TGTGCCAGCAGTTACTCGGGACAAAGAGGCAATGAGCAGTTCTTC.

The chain combines TRBV7-3 with TRBJ1-1; a possible D gene is TRBD1 (5 bases). CDR3 length: 13 residues. V was trimmed by 2 bases and J by 5 bases, leaving 9 bases between them. The germline gives CDR1 SGHTA, CDR2 FQGTGA. The CDR3 reads CASSLEKGTEAFF. The CDR3 coding sequence is TGTGCCAGCAGCTTAGAGAAGGGGACTGAAGCTTTCTTT.

The chain joins TRBV30 to TRBJ2-7, with 9 bases identical to TRBD1. The J segment lost 0 bases and the V segment lost 5 bases, leaving 2 bases of the junction unmatched. There are 13 residues in the CDR3. Germline CDR1 and CDR2: GTSNPN and SVGIG (reference sequence). CDR3 protein: CAWGTGNSYEQYF. DNA for the CDR3: TGTGCCTGGGGGACAGGGAACTCCTACGAGCAGTACTTC.

The chain uses TRBV5-4 and TRBJ1-1, with a possible D match to TRBD1 (5 bases). This CDR3 spans 16 amino acids. Between the trimmed V and J ends, which lost 3 bases and 0 bases, there was a span of 15 bases. Germline V lookup: CDR1 SGHNT, CDR2 YYREEE (reference sequence). The CDR3 DNA follows: TGTGCCAGCAGCTCTCAACCGACAGCAATGAACACTGAAGCTTTCTTT. Translating gives CASSSQPTAMNTEAFF.

The table lists this clone with a few counts. The V call is TRBV4-3, the J call TRBJ1-3; 10 nucleotides agree with TRBD1. This CDR3 has 16 amino acids. CDR1 and CDR2 (germline): LGHNA, YSLEER. With V trimmed by 0 bases and J by 8 bases, 7 bases remained unmatched. CDR3 coding DNA: TGCGCCAGCAGCCAAGATAGGGGACAGGGGAGCGACACCATATATTTT. Translating gives CASSQDRGQGSDTIYF.

Only one count was recorded for this clone. The chain carries TRBV13 and TRBJ2-3, with TRBD2 matching 9 bases. Unmatched junction bases numbered 12, after V lost 0 bases and J lost 2 bases. Germline loops: CDR1 PRHDT, CDR2 FYEKMQ (reference sequence). The CDR3 contains 19 residues. As DNA, the CDR3 is TGTGCCAGCAGCTTAGGAGGCCTGGGACTAGCTGACCACACAGATACGCAGTATTTT. This gives the protein CASSLGGLGLADHTDTQYF. The whole variable domain, filled in from reference TRBV13 and TRBJ2-3, reads AAGVIQSPRHLIKEKRETATLKCYPIPRHDTVYWYQQGPGQDPQFLISFYEKMQSDKGSIPDRFSAQQFSDYHSELNMSSLELGDSALYFCASSLGGLGLADHTDTQYFGPGTRLTVL.

The genes are TRBV27 and TRBJ2-1; 13 nucleotides align to TRBD2. The CDR3 spans 17 residues. Trimming removed 3 bases from V and 7 bases from J; junction bases left unmatched: 9. CDR1 MNHEY and CDR2 SMNVEV come from the germline V gene (reference sequence). The CDR3 protein is CASSFRVTSGRRNEQFF. CDR3 DNA sequence: TGTGCCAGCAGTTTCCGAGTGACTAGCGGGAGGAGGAATGAGCAGTTCTTC.

The chain recombines TRBV7-2 with TRBJ2-5; TRBD2 agrees at 10 bases. V lost 6 bases and J lost 7; bases outside the gene matches: 8. There are 14 residues in the CDR3. Germline CDR1 SGHTA, CDR2 FQGNSA. The chain's CDR3 is CASSISGGAGTQYF. In nucleotides, the CDR3 is TGTGCCAGCAGTATAAGCGGGGGGGCCGGGACCCAGTACTTC.

V gene TRBV19 combines with J gene TRBJ2-5; 7 bases line up with TRBD2. Germline CDR1 LNHDA, CDR2 SQIVND (reference sequence). V trimming: 5 bases; J trimming: 7 bases; junction bases outside the gene matches: 13. CDR3 length: 15 residues. CDR3: CASSSAGTTRGTQYF. CDR3 coding DNA: TGTGCCAGTAGTTCAGCGGGGACCACAAGGGGGACCCAGTACTTC.

The V gene is TRBV7-9, the J gene TRBJ2-1; possible D gene TRBD1, 5 bases. Germline V gene lookup returns CDR1 SEHNR and CDR2 FQNEAQ (reference sequence). The CDR3 runs to 15 residues. V was clipped by 1 base and J by 8 bases, with 15 bases between them. DNA of the CDR3: TGTGCCAGCAGCTTAGGGCCAGGGCGAAGCTATGAGCAGTTCTTC. Its protein is CASSLGPGRSYEQFF.

V and J are TRBV5-5 and TRBJ1-2; D unclear. Germline CDR1 is SGHKS and CDR2 is YYEKEE (reference sequence). With 3 bases removed from V and 2 bases from J, the gap between germline ends came to 11 bases. CDR3 length: 14 residues. The CDR3 region has the DNA TGTGCCAGCAGCTGGCGGGGTACCAACTATGGCTACACCTTC. Protein product: CASSWRGTNYGYTF.

V usage is TRBV29-1 and J usage is TRBJ1-2; tentatively, D is TRBD1 (5 bases). CDR1 and CDR2 from the germline V gene are SQVTM and ANQGSEA. Trimming left V 3 bases short and J 4 bases short, with 9 bases between. This CDR3 spans 12 amino acids. The CDR3 nucleotides are TGCAGCGTTGAGCGCAGGGCCTATGGCTACACCTTC. As protein: CSVERRAYGYTF.

The chain couples TRBV10-3 to TRBJ1-4; D is perhaps TRBD1 (6 bases). Per the germline V gene, CDR1 is ENHRY and CDR2 is SYGVKD. V shed 7 bases and J shed 6 bases, with 12 bases lying between them. The CDR3 loop spans 13 amino acids. CDR3 in DNA: TGTGCCATCACGGCAGGGGAACATGAAAAACTGTTTTTT. Residues: CAITAGEHEKLFF.

The chain is built from TRBV2 and TRBJ1-1; no reliable D call. The length of the CDR3 is 14 residues. In germline, CDR1 is SNHLY, CDR2 FYNNEI. The ends were cut back, 10 bases at V and 0 bases at J, with 15 bases in the middle. The chain's CDR3 is CAIRTTGMNTEAFF. As DNA, the CDR3 is TGTGCCATCAGAACGACGGGGATGAACACTGAAGCTTTCTTT.

This clone was seen a single time. The sample has other DNA sequences that encode this CDR3 too. This CDR3 reads CASSLGTSGYEQYF. In nucleotides, the CDR3 is TGTGCCAGCAGTTTGGGGACTAGCGGGTACGAGCAGTACTTC. The chain uses TRBV27 and TRBJ2-7, with 12 nucleotides matching TRBD2. CDR3 length equals 14 residues. Germline values: CDR1 MNHEY, CDR2 SMNVEV (reference sequence). Trimming cost V 3 bases and J 4 bases; bases outside gene matches: 1.